This passage covers 25 T cell receptor beta chains from one sample sequenced in a study of T cell responses to AZD1222 COVID-19 vaccine. Libraries were prepared by immunoSEQ multiplex PCR; TCRdb keeps only in-frame clonotypes and omits some of them. Here the sample spans about 270,000 clones, almost 95% being singletons. Sequences were derived from peripheral blood, sampled 28 days after the second AZD1222 dose. Every receptor here comes from an adult who received the AZD1222 COVID-19 vaccine.

The genes are TRBV5-8 and TRBJ2-1, with 10 positions matching TRBD2. Looked up from germline, CDR1 is SGHTS and CDR2 is YDEGEE. The CDR3 contains 19 residues. V lost 0 bases, J lost 0 bases, and 9 bases stayed unmatched. The CDR3 reads CASSLAELAGPSSYNEQFF. In DNA, the CDR3 is TGTGCCAGCAGCTTGGCCGAACTAGCGGGACCTAGCTCCTACAATGAGCAGTTCTTC.

This chain links TRBV5-1 with TRBJ1-5; 7 bases are shared with TRBD1. Germline V gene data show CDR1 as SGHRS and CDR2 as YFSETQ. The V segment lost 0 bases and the J segment 4 bases; nucleotides outside the gene matches: 1. The CDR3 is 14 residues long. The CDR3 reads CASSLVQGNQPQHF. The DNA of the CDR3 is TGCGCCAGCAGCTTGGTACAGGGGAATCAGCCCCAGCATTTT.

V gene TRBV20-1 combines with J gene TRBJ1-1; D call uncertain. V lost 5 bases and J lost 1, with 5 bases in between. This CDR3 has 11 amino acids. Germline V gives CDR1 DFQATT, CDR2 SNEGSKA (reference sequence). In DNA form, the CDR3 reads TGCAGTGCTTTCAGGAACACTGAAGCTTTCTTT. This gives the protein CSAFRNTEAFF.

Comments on this clone: Other DNA sequences in the same sample also yield this CDR3. This rearrangement joins TRBV10-2 to TRBJ1-5, with D unresolved. The germline V gene has CDR1 WSHSY and CDR2 SAAADI. Trimming pared 6 bases from V and 0 bases from J, leaving 6 bases between. CDR3 size: 13 residues. The CDR3 DNA follows: TGCGCCAGCAGACAGAATAGCAATCAGCCCCAGCATTTT. Translated: CASRQNSNQPQHF.

This chain connects TRBV12-5 to TRBJ1-5, with 8 bases fitting TRBD1. The V gene end was trimmed by 1 base and the J gene end by 3 bases; junction bases not matched to a gene: 5. From germline, CDR1 is LGHNT and CDR2 FRNRAP. The CDR3 runs to 16 residues. The CDR3 bases are TGTGCTAGTGGTTTGGGCCGGGACAGGCCCAATCAGCCCCAGCATTTT. It translates to CASGLGRDRPNQPQHF.

Only one count was recorded for this clone. V gene TRBV5-5 combines with J gene TRBJ1-1, with 7 bases identical to TRBD1. Per germline, CDR1 SGHKS and CDR2 YYEKEE (reference sequence). V lost 4 bases and J lost 11; bases outside the gene matches: 11. The CDR3 loop spans 13 amino acids. CDR3 DNA sequence: TGTGCCAGCAGCCCGGGGGGTGACAGGGAGGCTTTCTTT. This translates into CASSPGGDREAFF. Looking up the rest from reference TRBV5-5 and TRBJ1-1 gives the full variable domain: DAGVTQSPTHLIKTRGQQVTLRCSPISGHKSVSWYQQVLGQGPQFIFQYYEKEERGRGNFPDRFSARQFPNYSSELNVNALLLGDSALYLCASSPGGDREAFFGQGTRLTVV.

The CDR3 loop reads CASSLESAQHF. The CDR3 DNA follows: TGTGCCAGCAGTCTGGAATCAGCCCAGCATTTT. The genes are TRBV28 and TRBJ1-5, with unresolved D. The CDR3 has 11 amino acids. Per germline, CDR1 MDHEN and CDR2 SYDVKM. V lost 5 bases, J lost 11 bases, and 10 bases lay in between.

V usage is TRBV25-1 and J usage is TRBJ2-5; D not certain. This CDR3 region has 15 residues. V lost 1 base and J 1 base, leaving 10 bases between the germline ends. Germline CDR1 reads MGHDK; CDR2 reads SYGVNS. The CDR3 sequence is CASSEFRQIQETQYF. DNA for the CDR3: TGTGCCAGCAGTGAATTTAGGCAGATCCAAGAGACCCAGTACTTC. The entire variable domain, with the rest obtained from reference TRBV25-1 and TRBJ2-5, is as follows: EADIYQTPRYLVIGTGKKITLECSQTMGHDKMYWYQQDPGMELHLIHYSYGVNSTEKGDLSSESTVSRIRTEHFPLTLESARPSHTSQYLCASSEFRQIQETQYFGPGTRLLVL.

This clone was counted a single time. CDR3 loop: CAISDQGVVAGFYNEQFF. DNA of the CDR3: TGTGCCATCAGTGACCAGGGGGTGGTAGCGGGATTTTACAATGAGCAGTTCTTC. V gene TRBV10-3 combines with J gene TRBJ2-1, with D possibly matching TRBD2 (8 bases). Deletions cut 3 bases from V and 4 bases from J, with 22 bases between. The CDR3 spans 18 residues. The germline CDR1 and CDR2 sequences are ENHRY and SYGVKD.

V and J are TRBV7-3 and TRBJ2-3; D may be TRBD2 (6 bases). The CDR3 runs to 15 residues. V lost 1 base and J 6 bases, leaving 14 bases between the germline ends. Germline CDR1 reads SGHTA; CDR2 reads FQGTGA. CDR3 loop: CASSLMGGAGDTQYF. CDR3 nucleotide sequence: TGTGCCAGCAGCTTAATGGGCGGGGCGGGTGATACGCAGTATTTT.

The rearrangement uses TRBV18 and TRBJ1-3, with TRBD1 matching 9 bases. Germline V gene data show CDR1 as KGHSH and CDR2 as LQKENI. Trimming at V came to 3 bases and at J to 4 bases, leaving 7 bases not matched to a gene. There are 16 residues in the CDR3. Here the CDR3 reads CASSPQDRGGGNTIYF. The CDR3 nucleotides are TGTGCCAGCTCACCCCAGGACAGGGGCGGAGGAAACACCATATATTTT.

The CDR3: CASSFGQGSPYGYTF. The CDR3 DNA reads as TGTGCCAGCAGCTTTGGCCAGGGGAGCCCCTATGGCTACACCTTC. The chain is built from TRBV5-6 and TRBJ1-2; D might be TRBD1 (6 bases). Trimming cost V 2 bases and J 4 bases, with 15 bases left between them. This CDR3 region has 15 residues. Germline loops: CDR1 SGHDT, CDR2 YYEEEE.

J is TRBJ1-1 and V is TRBV2; tentative D call: TRBD1 (6 bases). V was pared by 6 bases and J by 7 bases, with 18 bases between. The CDR3 length is 14 residues. Per germline, CDR1 SNHLY and CDR2 FYNNEI. The DNA of the CDR3 is TGTGCCAGCAGAAAAGGGGGGTACGGGAATGAAGCTTTCTTT. Protein sequence: CASRKGGYGNEAFF.

This rearrangement joins TRBV6-2 or TRBV6-3 to TRBJ1-2; D not resolved. V lost 4 bases to trimming and J lost 9 bases, with 15 bases between them. The germline CDR1 and CDR2 sequences are MNHEY and SVGEGT. This CDR3 is 13 amino acids long. CDR3 coding DNA: TGTGCCAGCAGTTGGGGTAGGGAAGAGAGCTACACCTTC. Translated: CASSWGREESYTF.

This chain joins TRBV7-2 and TRBJ2-3, with TRBD1 as a possible D gene (5 bases). V shed 2 bases and J shed 3 bases, with 12 bases lying between them. The CDR3 spans 15 residues. Germline-derived CDR1 and CDR2 are SGHTA and FQGNSA. CDR3 sequence: CASSLRQGLTDTQYF. CDR3 bases: TGTGCCAGCAGCTTAAGGCAGGGCCTGACAGATACGCAGTATTTT.

This sequence joins TRBV28 and TRBJ1-4, with D uncertain. The V and J ends lost 6 bases and 3 bases respectively, with 5 bases between them. This CDR3 contains 12 residues. Germline V gene sequence: CDR1 MDHEN, CDR2 SYDVKM. The CDR3: CASRTANEKLFF. The CDR3 DNA is TGTGCCAGCAGAACAGCTAATGAAAAACTGTTTTTT.

The V gene is TRBV12-3 or TRBV12-4, the J gene TRBJ2-5; 8 nucleotides line up with TRBD2. The CDR3 is 13 amino acids. The V gene end was trimmed by 6 bases and the J gene end by 3 bases; junction bases not matched to a gene: 3. The CDR3 here is CASSQREKETQYF. The CDR3, as DNA: TGTGCCAGCAGCCAGCGGGAGAAAGAGACCCAGTACTTC.

V gene TRBV6-5 combines with J gene TRBJ2-7; TRBD2 is a possible D gene (6 bases). CDR3 length: 14 residues. V was cut by 6 bases and J by 3 bases, with 15 bases left in between. Germline lookup yields CDR1 MNHEY and CDR2 SVGAGI. CDR3: CASSYEGRDYEQYF. The DNA of the CDR3 is TGTGCCAGCAGCTACGAGGGGCGGGACTACGAGCAGTACTTC.

This chain connects TRBV10-2 to TRBJ2-1, with 8 bases matching TRBD1. Germline values: CDR1 WSHSY, CDR2 SAAADI. The CDR3 sequence is 15 residues long. Trimming at V came to 0 bases and at J to 2 bases, leaving 0 bases not matched to a gene. The CDR3, as DNA: TGCGCCAGCAGTGAGTCGGACAGGGCCTACAATGAGCAGTTCTTC. Its translation: CASSESDRAYNEQFF.

The CDR3 DNA is TGCAGCGTTGTAGGGACTAGCGGGACCAATGAGCAGTTCTTC. Amino acids: CSVVGTSGTNEQFF. The chain carries TRBV29-1 and TRBJ2-1, with 13 nucleotides matching TRBD2. The CDR3 runs to 14 residues. Per germline, CDR1 SQVTM and CDR2 ANQGSEA. V trimming: 4 bases; J trimming: 6 bases; junction bases outside the gene matches: 3.

The chain carries TRBV3-1 (or the pseudogene TRBV3-2) and TRBJ2-3; 14 bases line up with TRBD2. The germline V gene encodes CDR1 LGHDT and CDR2 YNNKEL (reference sequence). V dropped 4 bases and J dropped 4; count of bases not matched to a gene: 4. The CDR3 is 16 amino acids. The CDR3 loop reads CASSPGLAGGSDTQYF. The CDR3 DNA follows: TGTGCCAGCAGCCCCGGACTAGCGGGAGGTTCAGATACGCAGTATTTT.

The chain has TRBV27 and TRBJ1-2; 8 positions agree with TRBD1. The germline CDR1 and CDR2 sequences are MNHEY and SMNVEV (reference sequence). The length of the CDR3 is 15 residues. With 4 bases clipped from V and 4 bases from J, the junction kept 8 bases outside the gene matches. CDR3 loop: CASSSSGTGIYGYTF. The CDR3 bases are TGTGCCAGCAGTTCTTCCGGGACAGGAATCTATGGCTACACCTTC.

This clone turned up a few times. Within the sample, other DNA sequences also encode this same CDR3. V and J are TRBV27 and TRBJ2-7; D might be TRBD2 (5 bases). V lost 2 bases and J lost 6, with 11 bases in between. The CDR3 totals 13 residues. Germline V gene lookup returns CDR1 MNHEY and CDR2 SMNVEV (reference sequence). CDR3 sequence (DNA): TGTGCCAGCAGTTTACCTGGTCGGGGCGAGCAGTACTTC. Amino acids: CASSLPGRGEQYF.

The chain combines TRBV5-1 with TRBJ2-2; no clear D. The CDR3 is 13 amino acids. V lost 0 bases to trimming and J lost 5 bases, with 5 bases between them. The germline V gene encodes CDR1 SGHRS and CDR2 YFSETQ. The chain's CDR3 is CASSLAGTGELFF. The CDR3 DNA follows: TGCGCCAGCAGCTTGGCCGGGACCGGGGAGCTGTTTTTT.

Written as DNA, the CDR3 is TGTGCCAGCAGCTTCGAGAGGGTCGGAATCTACGAGCAGTACTTC. It codes for CASSFERVGIYEQYF. The chain has TRBV5-5 and TRBJ2-7, with D possibly being TRBD2 (5 bases). Germline CDR1 SGHKS, CDR2 YYEKEE (reference sequence). Trimming removed 2 bases from V and 3 bases from J, with 15 bases in between. The CDR3 length is 15 residues.